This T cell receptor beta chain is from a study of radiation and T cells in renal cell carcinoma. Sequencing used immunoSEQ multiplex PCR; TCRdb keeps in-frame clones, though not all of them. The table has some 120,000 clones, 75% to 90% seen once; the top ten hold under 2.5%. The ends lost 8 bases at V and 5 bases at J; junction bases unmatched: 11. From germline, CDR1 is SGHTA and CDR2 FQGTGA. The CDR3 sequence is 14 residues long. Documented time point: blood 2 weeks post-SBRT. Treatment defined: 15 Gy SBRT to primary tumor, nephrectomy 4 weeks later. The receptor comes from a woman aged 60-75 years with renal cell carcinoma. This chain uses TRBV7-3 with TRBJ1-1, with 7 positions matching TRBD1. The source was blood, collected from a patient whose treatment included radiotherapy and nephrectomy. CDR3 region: CASALTGAGTEAFF. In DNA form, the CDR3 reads TGTGCCAGCGCCCTCACAGGGGCTGGGACTGAAGCTTTCTTT.